This TCR beta chain was sequenced for a study of blood T cell repertoires in COVID-19. Study context: Material from acute and convalescent COVID-19 was sourced from the United States, Italy and Spain. The analysed material was cDNA or gDNA that came from T cells, B-cell-depleted T cells, or PBMCs.

Germline loops: CDR1 SNHLY, CDR2 FYNNEI. The CDR3 is made up of 16 amino acids. The V gene end was trimmed by 1 base and the J gene end by 2 bases; junction bases not matched to a gene: 8. This clone was recorded once. Methods used by the authors: From reference gene primer amplification, estimates of nucleated cell counts were derived. Assay: immunoSEQ multiplex PCR; the TCRdb copy retains only in-frame clones and omits some. The DNA gave D and trimming, while V, J and clone size come from that table. Of about 230,000 clones in the sample, around 92% were seen once. Participant-reported clinical history was the basis for cohort assignment.

V and J are TRBV2 and TRBJ2-7; 7 bases agree with TRBD1. Sequenced input: PBMCs or T cells enriched from blood (not recorded which). The TCR comes from a woman younger than 45 with acute COVID-19. CDR3 protein: CASSEGGTVFPYEQYF. In DNA form, the CDR3 reads TGTGCCAGCAGTGAAGGGGGGACAGTCTTCCCCTACGAGCAGTACTTC.